The T cell receptor beta chain described here comes from a study of blood T cell repertoires in COVID-19. Study-wide context: Collection of acute and convalescent COVID-19 samples took place in the United States, Italy and Spain. PBMCs, B-cell-depleted T cells, or T cells were the source of the cDNA or gDNA that made up the material.

Study processing details: Quantification of nucleated cells was approximated via reference gene primer amplification. Data came from immunoSEQ multiplex PCR; TCRdb stores just in-frame clones and leaves some out. V and J calls and clone size are those listed in that table; D and trimming were worked out from the DNA. The sample carries approximately 32,000 clones, just over 85% recorded once. The origin of this receptor is a human donor in a cohort sampled during active COVID-19. Sequenced: peripheral blood.

The CDR3 nucleotides are TGTGCCAGCAGCTTAGATTGGGGGGGAATCGGGGAGCTGTTTTTT. Amino acids: CASSLDWGGIGELFF. The V and J genes are TRBV7-2 and TRBJ2-2; 7 bases fit TRBD2. Germline CDR1 SGHTA, CDR2 FQGNSA. This CDR3 is 15 amino acids long. After removal of 1 base from V and 7 bases from J, the junction contained 6 bases not matched to a gene.